These 2 T cell receptor beta chains originate from one sample sequenced in a study of T cell clonality in common variable immunodeficiency. The repertoire was sequenced with immunoSEQ multiplex PCR; TCRdb's copy has only in-frame clones and lacks some. This sample comprises around 57,000 clones, none seen once only. The sequencing input was peripheral blood mononuclear cells. The receptor source for this set is a person aged 18 to 70 in good health.

As to this clone: The read gets to within 3 residues of the CDR3 end, and the germline J gene fills in the rest. This rearrangement joins TRBV19 to TRBJ1-2; D is possibly TRBD1 (5 bases). This CDR3 spans 14 amino acids. CDR1 and CDR2 (germline): LNHDA, SQIVND (reference sequence). The DNA read from the CDR3 is TGTGCCAGTACAGTGAGCGGGACGACGGACGAC. Amino acids: CASTVSGTTDD. From start to end, the CDR3 is CASTVSGTTDDYTF.

This clone was picked up many times. The read is 3 residues too short to cover the CDR3 end, so that end is filled in from the germline J gene. V and J are TRBV7-9 and TRBJ2-7; D unresolved. Trimming took 1 base from V and 3 from J, leaving 4 bases between them. The CDR3 extends over 12 amino acids. Germline CDR1 reads SEHNR; CDR2 reads FQNEAQ (reference sequence). CDR3 residues: CASSLGSYEQYF. CDR3 bases read: TGTGCCAGCAGCTTAGGCAGCTACGAG.